This T cell receptor (beta chain) stems from a study of cytomegalovirus exposure and HLA in healthy donors. Vbeta (60) and Jbeta (13) primers were used in the PCR. Using immunoSEQ multiplex PCR, the repertoire was profiled, and TCRdb retains in-frame clones only, with some absent. Among 65,000 to 85,000 clones listed, about 78% were seen once. V lost 2 bases and J 4 bases, leaving 11 bases between the germline ends. CDR3 size: 14 residues. Germline V lookup: CDR1 MDHEN, CDR2 SYDVKM. The table lists this clone with a count of one. Sample: PBMCs. This sequence was found in a woman between 35 and 50 years old in good health and CMV-seropositive. V and J are TRBV28 and TRBJ1-2, with D possibly matching TRBD1 (5 bases). The DNA for the CDR3 is TGTGCCAGCAGTTTAGCACAGGCCGGCTATGGCTACACCTTC. Protein product: CASSLAQAGYGYTF.